One sample yielded the 27 T cell receptor beta chains listed below, sequenced in a study of type 1 regulatory T cells. TCRdb recomputed calls from the reads with MiXCR, one row per CDR3 protein. Among about 68,000 distinct CDR3 sequences listed, 55% to 80% were seen once. Which antigens these TCRs recognize remains unknown. The sample comprised cultured T cells, either the whole culture or a sorted T cell fraction (not recorded which). Subset here: Tr1-enriched cell product generated in vitro against host alloantigens. These receptor sequences come from a human donor in good health.

Note on this clonotype: One end of the junction fails to match germline, which may point to a read error. The chain links TRBV4-3 to TRBJ1-2; D is perhaps TRBD1 (5 bases). CDR1 and CDR2 (germline): LGHNA, YSLEER. The CDR3 consists of 15 residues. The CDR3 DNA reads TGTGCCAGCAGCTTGGGGACGCAGGGAATCTATGGCTACACCTTC. Encoded protein: CASSLGTQGIYGYTF.

V usage is TRBV7-2 and J usage is TRBJ2-5; D not certain. The CDR3 contains 11 residues. V lost 7 bases and J lost 5, with 8 bases in between. CDR1 SGHTA and CDR2 FQGNSA come from the germline V gene. The chain's CDR3 is CASKTGETQYF. As DNA, the CDR3 is TGTGCCAGCAAAACTGGGGAGACCCAGTACTTC.

This chain uses TRBV6-6 with TRBJ2-2; D remains ambiguous. Looked up from germline, CDR1 is MNHNY and CDR2 is SVGAGI (reference sequence). Between the trimmed V and J ends, which lost 5 bases and 0 bases, there was a span of 7 bases. The CDR3 runs to 14 residues. For the CDR3, the DNA is TGTGCCAGCAGTGCGCGACCGAACACCGGGGAGCTGTTTTTT. It encodes CASSARPNTGELFF.

This clonotype was counted only a few times. The chain joins TRBV27 to TRBJ1-6; weak D call: TRBD1 (5 bases). With 2 bases removed from V and 7 bases from J, the gap between germline ends came to 12 bases. Germline assignment: CDR1 MNHEY and CDR2 SMNVEV (reference sequence). The length of the CDR3 is 15 residues. The CDR3 sequence is CASSLRDGRNSPLHF. In nucleotides, the CDR3 is TGTGCCAGCAGTTTACGGGACGGGCGGAATTCACCCCTCCACTTT.

The chain links TRBV20-1 to TRBJ2-3, with 9 bases identical to TRBD1. The germline CDR1 and CDR2 sequences are DFQATT and SNEGSKA (reference sequence). This CDR3 has 14 residues. V was pared by 4 bases and J by 4 bases, with 6 bases of the junction left unmatched. Here the CDR3 reads CSAKRTGGADTQYF. The CDR3 nucleotides are TGCAGTGCTAAGAGAACAGGGGGCGCAGATACGCAGTATTTT.

As for this clonotype: Mismatch with germline at one junction end may stem from a read error. V and J are TRBV3-1 and TRBJ2-7; D is unresolved. The CDR3 totals 12 residues. Germline V CDR1 and CDR2: LGHDT, YNNKEL (reference sequence). CDR3: CASSQVPRRLNF. CDR3 DNA: TGTGCCAGCAGCCAAGTTCCTCGACGTCTTAACTTC.

This clonotype is classed as medium-sized. V and J are TRBV7-2 and TRBJ1-2, with D tentatively TRBD1 (6 bases). Trimming stripped 0 bases from V and 7 bases from J, with 15 bases between. Germline V gene sequence: CDR1 SGHTA, CDR2 FQGNSA. This CDR3 contains 15 residues. The CDR3 region is CASSLAGQGLGGYTF. CDR3 in DNA: TGTGCCAGCAGCTTAGCGGGCCAGGGGCTGGGTGGCTACACCTTC. The variable domain in full, completed from reference TRBV7-2 and TRBJ1-2, reads GAGVSQSPSNKVTEKGKDVELRCDPISGHTALYWYRQSLGQGLEFLIYFQGNSAPDKSGLPSDRFSAERTGGSVSTLTIQRTQQEDSAVYLCASSLAGQGLGGYTFGSGTRLTVV.

V and J are TRBV6-2 or TRBV6-3 and TRBJ2-7, with D perhaps matching TRBD2 (5 bases). Germline assignment: CDR1 MNHEY and CDR2 SVGEGT. V lost 7 bases and J lost 6, with 16 bases in between. CDR3 length: 13 residues. The CDR3 region is CASTTGVGGEQYF. CDR3 sequence (DNA): TGTGCCAGCACCACCGGGGTCGGCGGCGAGCAGTACTTC.

The chain uses TRBV20-1 and TRBJ2-1; 14 bases map to TRBD2. This CDR3 contains 16 residues. Losses at the gene ends were 0 bases for V and 6 bases for J; bases not matched to a gene: 4. The germline CDR1 and CDR2 sequences are DFQATT and SNEGSKA (reference sequence). CDR3 coding DNA: TGCAGTGCTAGAGAGGGACTAGCGGGAGTGTTCAATGAGCAGTTCTTC. It yields the protein CSAREGLAGVFNEQFF.

The CDR3 reads CSASNRTQETQYF. The CDR3, as DNA: TGCAGTGCTAGCAACAGAACACAAGAGACCCAGTACTTC. V usage is TRBV20-1 and J usage is TRBJ2-5; D uncertain. V was trimmed by 3 bases and J by 2 bases, leaving 10 bases between them. Germline assignment: CDR1 DFQATT and CDR2 SNEGSKA (reference sequence). CDR3 length equals 13 residues.

The chain links TRBV25-1 to TRBJ1-6; D is ambiguous. The germline V and J ends were trimmed by 7 bases and 10 bases, with 20 bases remaining between them. The CDR3 covers 15 residues. Germline values: CDR1 MGHDK, CDR2 SYGVNS. The CDR3 DNA reads TGTGCCAGCATTGCTACCGGGAGCTCGCTATCACCCCTCCACTTT. It encodes CASIATGSSLSPLHF. The entire variable domain, with the rest obtained from reference TRBV25-1 and TRBJ1-6, is as follows: EADIYQTPRYLVIGTGKKITLECSQTMGHDKMYWYQQDPGMELHLIHYSYGVNSTEKGDLSSESTVSRIRTEHFPLTLESARPSHTSQYLCASIATGSSLSPLHFGNGTRLTVT.

The CDR3 DNA sequence: TGTGCCAGCAGCCAAGACCCCGAGGGGGAGACCCAGTACTTC. Its translation is CASSQDPEGETQYF. V is TRBV4-2 and J is TRBJ2-5; D may correspond to TRBD1 or TRBD2 (5 bases each). V shed 0 bases and J shed 5 bases, with 10 bases lying between them. Germline V CDR1 and CDR2: LGHNA, YNFKEQ. The CDR3 runs to 14 residues.

The chain combines TRBV7-3 with TRBJ1-2; D unclear. The CDR3 totals 13 residues. V lost 0 bases to trimming and J lost 8 bases, with 10 bases between them. CDR1 and CDR2 from the germline V gene are SGHTA and FQGTGA. In DNA, the CDR3 is TGTGCCAGCAGCTTAACGCCGGAGGGCGGCTACACCTTC. It yields the protein CASSLTPEGGYTF. Complete variable domain (other parts from reference TRBV7-3 and TRBJ1-2): GAGVSQTPSNKVTEKGKYVELRCDPISGHTALYWYRQSLGQGPEFLIYFQGTGAADDSGLPNDRFFAVRPEGSVSTLKIQRTERGDSAVYLCASSLTPEGGYTFGSGTRLTVV.

The chain carries TRBV18 and TRBJ2-1, with D possibly being TRBD1 (5 bases). Trimming removed 3 bases at V and 15 bases at J, with 18 bases between. The CDR3 is made up of 13 amino acids. Germline V gives CDR1 KGHSH, CDR2 LQKENI. In DNA form, the CDR3 reads TGTGCCAGCTCACCCAGGGCAGTGCCGATGAGGTTCTTC. The encoded protein is CASSPRAVPMRFF.

The chain links TRBV19 to TRBJ2-2; TRBD1 matches at 8 bases. Germline V gene lookup returns CDR1 LNHDA and CDR2 SQIVND (reference sequence). The CDR3 consists of 15 residues. The trim removed 8 bases at V and 3 bases at J, leaving 8 bases unmatched. Written as DNA, the CDR3 is TGTGCCAGTCGGGCTTTGGACAGGGACACCGGGGAGCTGTTTTTT. The encoded protein is CASRALDRDTGELFF.

This sequence joins TRBV28 and TRBJ2-3; TRBD2 agrees at 10 bases. CDR1 MDHEN and CDR2 SYDVKM come from the germline V gene. Trimming took 4 bases from V and 6 from J; bases not matched to a gene: 16. The CDR3 is 18 amino acids. The CDR3 bases are TGTGCCAGCAGTTCTACAACTTGGGCTAGCGGGAGTGAGGATACGCAGTATTTT. Its protein product is CASSSTTWASGSEDTQYF.

The chain carries TRBV12-3 or TRBV12-4 and TRBJ2-7; D is perhaps TRBD2 (5 bases). CDR3 length equals 13 residues. Trimming cost V 2 bases and J 6 bases, with 11 bases left between them. The CDR3 DNA is TGTGCCAGCAGTTTACGGAGGAGCCCCGAGCAGTACTTC. Protein sequence: CASSLRRSPEQYF.

The genes are TRBV30 and TRBJ2-7, with TRBD2 identical over 7 bases. This CDR3 comprises 13 residues. Germline-derived CDR1 and CDR2 are GTSNPN and SVGIG (reference sequence). V was pared by 1 base and J by 5 bases, with 5 bases of the junction left unmatched. The CDR3 loop reads CAWSASGINEQYF. The CDR3 region has the DNA TGTGCCTGGAGTGCAAGCGGGATTAACGAGCAGTACTTC.

This chain connects TRBV12-3 or TRBV12-4 to TRBJ2-3; 11 nucleotides agree with TRBD2. With V trimmed by 8 bases and J by 0 bases, 7 bases remained unmatched. The CDR3 covers 16 residues. CDR3 coding DNA: TGTGCCAGCCGACACACTAGCGGGAGAAGCACAGATACGCAGTATTTT. As protein: CASRHTSGRSTDTQYF.

The J gene is TRBJ2-2, the V gene TRBV4-1; 11 bases match TRBD1. Trimming cost V 0 bases and J 5 bases; bases outside gene matches: 5. The CDR3 is 17 amino acids. Germline V lookup: CDR1 MGHRA, CDR2 YSYEKL. The CDR3 protein is CASSQDTDRGQTGELFF. Here the CDR3 DNA reads TGCGCCAGCAGCCAAGACACGGACAGGGGGCAGACCGGGGAGCTGTTTTTT.

This clonotype was detected only a few times. The V gene is TRBV19, the J gene TRBJ2-5, with D tentatively TRBD1 or TRBD2 (5 bases each). This CDR3 has 14 amino acids. Trimming removed 2 bases from V and 7 bases from J, with 14 bases in between. Germline V gives CDR1 LNHDA, CDR2 SQIVND (reference sequence). The CDR3 bases are TGTGCCAGTAGTATACGGGGCCCTGGCTTGACCCAGTACTTC. Protein product: CASSIRGPGLTQYF.

V and J are TRBV10-3 and TRBJ1-1, with D perhaps TRBD1 (5 bases). The ends were cut back, 4 bases at V and 7 bases at J, with 10 bases in the middle. The germline CDR1 and CDR2 sequences are ENHRY and SYGVKD. This CDR3 spans 12 amino acids. In DNA form, the CDR3 reads TGTGCCATCAGTGGGGGGGACGGTGAAGCTTTCTTT. It specifies CAISGGDGEAFF.

The chain employs TRBV2 and TRBJ2-5, with no clear D. V gave up 3 bases and J gave up 5 bases, with 4 bases separating them. The CDR3 length is 11 residues. The germline V gene has CDR1 SNHLY and CDR2 FYNNEI. The CDR3 DNA reads TGTGCCAGCAGTGATGGCGAGACCCAGTACTTC. It yields the protein CASSDGETQYF.

V gene TRBV25-1 combines with J gene TRBJ2-1; TRBD2 agrees at 10 bases. V shed 5 bases, J shed 6 bases, and the junction held 7 bases outside the gene matches. Germline V gene lookup returns CDR1 MGHDK and CDR2 SYGVNS. The CDR3 spans 15 residues. In DNA form, the CDR3 reads TGTGCCAGCAGTTTACCCGCTAGCGGGAGCAATGAGCAGTTCTTC. It is translated as CASSLPASGSNEQFF.

The table lists this clonotype with a few counts. This sequence joins TRBV6-1 and TRBJ1-5; 7 bases fit TRBD1. Losses at the gene ends were 9 bases for V and 3 bases for J; bases not matched to a gene: 11. This CDR3 contains 15 residues. CDR1 and CDR2 from the germline V gene are MNHNS and SASEGT. The DNA of the CDR3 is TGTGCCAGTTCGACAGGGATTTGGTCCAATCAGCCCCAGCATTTT. Translation: CASSTGIWSNQPQHF.

The rearrangement joins TRBV19 to TRBJ1-2; 8 bases match TRBD1. The germline gives CDR1 LNHDA, CDR2 SQIVND (reference sequence). CDR3 length: 14 amino acids. After removal of 5 bases from V and 4 bases from J, the junction contained 6 bases not matched to a gene. CDR3 in amino acids: CASSHQGAGYGYTF. The CDR3 DNA is TGTGCCAGTAGTCACCAGGGGGCTGGCTATGGCTACACCTTC.

This clonotype was detected only once. The V gene is TRBV7-8, the J gene TRBJ1-5, with D tentatively TRBD1 (5 bases). Germline-derived CDR1 and CDR2 are SGHVS and FQNEAQ. The CDR3 is 14 amino acids. The V and J ends lost 5 bases and 4 bases respectively, with 12 bases between them. CDR3 DNA sequence: TGTGCCAGCAGCCTCCAATACAGGAATCAGCCCCAGCATTTT. Its protein product is CASSLQYRNQPQHF. Full variable domain (remainder filled in from reference TRBV7-8 and TRBJ1-5): GAGVSQSPRYKVAKRGQDVALRCDPISGHVSLFWYQQALGQGPEFLTYFQNEAQLDKSGLPSDRFFAERPEGSVSTLKIQRTQQEDSAVYLCASSLQYRNQPQHFGDGTRLSIL.